These 15 T cell receptor beta chains share one sample of origin, sequenced in a study of T cells after yellow fever vaccination. TCRdb ran MiXCR on the 5' RACE reads and lists one entry per CDR3 protein. There are 250,000 to 300,000 distinct CDR3 sequences in the sample; around 4.9% occur only once, and 3% to 4% lies in the top ten. The starting material was CD4+ T cells sorted from PBMCs, obtained on the day of the yellow fever booster vaccination. The receptors come from a man aged 18 to 29 who received the YFV17D yellow fever vaccine.

The table lists this clonotype with a few counts. V is TRBV4-3 and J is TRBJ2-2; no firm D call. This CDR3 comprises 13 residues. V lost 4 bases, J lost 8 bases, and 11 bases lay in between. Per the germline V gene, CDR1 is LGHNA and CDR2 is YSLEER. The CDR3 protein is CASSRRRQGELFF. CDR3 DNA sequence: TGCGCCAGCAGCCGTCGGAGACAAGGGGAGCTGTTTTTT.

This clonotype was counted many times. One end of the junction fails to match germline, which may point to a read error. The V and J genes are TRBV12-3 or TRBV12-4 and TRBJ2-4, with D possibly being TRBD1 (6 bases). The CDR3 has 12 amino acids. This CDR3 is CASSLGGLAQYF. CDR3 DNA sequence: TGTGCCAGCAGCTTAGGGGGTCTAGCTCAGTACTTC.

This clonotype was counted at least ten times. The J gene is TRBJ1-5, the V gene TRBV20-1; maybe TRBD1 (5 bases). V was trimmed by 0 bases and J by 3 bases, leaving 15 bases between them. Germline lookup yields CDR1 DFQATT and CDR2 SNEGSKA (reference sequence). The CDR3 is made up of 16 amino acids. CDR3 residues: CSARDGGRAFNQPQHF. In DNA form, the CDR3 reads TGCAGTGCTAGAGATGGTGGCAGGGCCTTCAATCAGCCCCAGCATTTT.

The gene calls are TRBV12-5 and TRBJ1-1; D gene uncertain. Trimming removed 3 bases at V and 5 bases at J, with 16 bases between. There are 15 residues in the CDR3. Germline loops: CDR1 LGHNT, CDR2 FRNRAP. The CDR3 DNA reads as TGTGCTAGTGGTTTCCCAAACACCGGAGGAACTGAAGCTTTCTTT. Its protein product is CASGFPNTGGTEAFF.

This clonotype was counted at least ten times. This chain joins TRBV20-1 and TRBJ2-5, with 9 positions matching TRBD2. The germline V gene has CDR1 DFQATT and CDR2 SNEGSKA (reference sequence). This CDR3 spans 15 amino acids. After removal of 3 bases from V and 0 bases from J, the junction contained 5 bases not matched to a gene. The CDR3 region has the DNA TGCAGTGCTAGGGCAGCTAGCGGGGACCAAGAGACCCAGTACTTC. Translation: CSARAASGDQETQYF.

This clonotype was observed a handful of times. The gene calls are TRBV10-3 and TRBJ1-3; the D is unclear. Germline V lookup: CDR1 ENHRY, CDR2 SYGVKD. This CDR3 has 14 residues. V lost 10 bases to trimming and J lost 1 base, with 14 bases between them. The CDR3 spells CATIERPSGNTIYF. CDR3 coding DNA: TGTGCCACGATCGAACGGCCGTCTGGAAACACCATATATTTT.

This clonotype turned up a few times. The chain links TRBV6-1 to TRBJ2-7; TRBD1 matches at 7 bases. Germline V gene sequence: CDR1 MNHNS, CDR2 SASEGT. This CDR3 region has 14 residues. V dropped 3 bases and J dropped 2; count of bases not matched to a gene: 4. This CDR3 is CASSDPQGAYEQYF. CDR3 DNA sequence: TGTGCCAGCAGTGATCCCCAGGGGGCCTACGAGCAGTACTTC.

At least ten counts were recorded for this clonotype. This chain joins TRBV5-1 and TRBJ1-1; 9 bases match TRBD1. Germline assignment: CDR1 SGHRS and CDR2 YFSETQ. V lost 3 bases and J lost 1; bases outside the gene matches: 1. CDR3 length: 14 amino acids. The CDR3 sequence is CASSWGQGNTEAFF. The CDR3 nucleotides read TGCGCCAGCAGCTGGGGACAGGGGAACACTGAAGCTTTCTTT.

There are many counts of this clonotype. The chain combines TRBV12-3 or TRBV12-4 with TRBJ1-1; D is perhaps TRBD1 (6 bases). The length of the CDR3 is 16 residues. V shed 5 bases and J shed 1 base, with 17 bases lying between them. CDR3 coding DNA: TGTGCCAGCAGTCCCGTGGGGGGCAGGGCGAACACTGAAGCTTTCTTT. Its translation is CASSPVGGRANTEAFF.

The V gene is TRBV7-2, the J gene TRBJ2-5, with D unresolved. Germline values: CDR1 SGHTA, CDR2 FQGNSA. Deletions cut 2 bases from V and 3 bases from J, with 10 bases between. This CDR3 has 14 residues. CDR3 loop: CASSLWFSKETQYF. The DNA for the CDR3 is TGTGCCAGCAGCTTATGGTTTAGCAAAGAGACCCAGTACTTC.

The chain carries TRBV2 and TRBJ2-5, with D possibly matching TRBD2 (6 bases). The germline V gene has CDR1 SNHLY and CDR2 FYNNEI. V lost 8 bases, J lost 1 base, and 17 bases lay in between. This CDR3 has 15 residues. CDR3: CASLRGWGVQETQYF. The CDR3 coding sequence is TGTGCCAGCCTGCGCGGGTGGGGGGTCCAAGAGACCCAGTACTTC.

This clonotype was found many times. The rearrangement joins TRBV5-1 to TRBJ1-2, with D uncertain. CDR3 length: 11 residues. V lost 7 bases and J lost 8, with 12 bases in between. Germline values: CDR1 SGHRS, CDR2 YFSETQ. The CDR3 nucleotides read TGCGCCAGCCGGATTGATGGGGGCTACACCTTC. This gives the protein CASRIDGGYTF.

The rearrangement joins TRBV10-3 to TRBJ1-4, with D possibly TRBD1 on 6 matching bases. Trimming pared 2 bases from V and 8 bases from J, leaving 15 bases between. Per germline, CDR1 ENHRY and CDR2 SYGVKD. The CDR3 consists of 15 residues. CDR3 loop: CAISERSQGGEKLFF. CDR3 bases: TGTGCCATCAGTGAGAGGTCACAGGGAGGCGAAAAACTGTTTTTT.

This clonotype showed up many times. The V and J genes are TRBV11-2 and TRBJ2-5; 11 nucleotides match TRBD1. V dropped 2 bases and J dropped 6; count of bases not matched to a gene: 8. Germline V CDR1 and CDR2: SGHAT, FQNNGV. CDR3 length: 16 residues. The CDR3 DNA reads as TGTGCCAGCAGCTTACCTCGGGACAGGGGGGGAAAGACCCAGTACTTC. Its translation: CASSLPRDRGGKTQYF.

Many counts were recorded for this clonotype. The V call is TRBV12-3 or TRBV12-4, the J call TRBJ1-6; D gene ambiguous. This CDR3 region has 14 residues. The germline V and J ends were trimmed by 5 bases and 9 bases, with 14 bases remaining between them. In nucleotides, the CDR3 is TGTGCCAGCAGTGCCGTTGTTTTGGGTTCACCCCTCCACTTT. This codes for CASSAVVLGSPLHF.